What follows are 32 T cell receptor beta chains derived from one specimen sequenced in a study of radiation and T cells in renal cell carcinoma. Sequencing used immunoSEQ multiplex PCR; TCRdb keeps in-frame clones, though not all of them. This sample has 70,000 to 100,000 clones, with about 86% found just once. As to time point: blood 2 weeks post-SBRT. Treatment defined: 15 Gy SBRT to primary tumor, nephrectomy 4 weeks later. The specimen comprised blood, sampled from a patient whose treatment included radiotherapy and nephrectomy. The source is a woman between 45 and 65 years old with renal cell carcinoma.

The chain joins TRBV4-3 to TRBJ2-2; maybe TRBD2 (5 bases). The CDR3 totals 14 residues. Germline V gene sequence: CDR1 LGHNA, CDR2 YSLEER. Trimming removed 1 base from V and 4 bases from J, with 7 bases in between. CDR3 nucleotide sequence: TGCGCCAGCAGCCAAGTTGCGGGCACCGGGGAGCTGTTTTTT. This translates into CASSQVAGTGELFF.

The V gene is TRBV11-2, the J gene TRBJ2-7; TRBD2 matches at 8 bases. Germline V gene sequence: CDR1 SGHAT, CDR2 FQNNGV. Germline trimming cut 0 bases from V and 0 bases from J; bases unmatched to any gene: 7. This CDR3 contains 17 residues. CDR3 DNA: TGTGCCAGCAGCTTAGACCAACGGACTAGCTTCTCCTACGAGCAGTACTTC. Amino acids: CASSLDQRTSFSYEQYF.

The chain joins TRBV20-1 to TRBJ2-3, with D hard to call. V lost 5 bases to trimming and J lost 2 bases, with 2 bases between them. CDR3 length equals 10 residues. Germline-derived CDR1 and CDR2 are DFQATT and SNEGSKA (reference sequence). CDR3 sequence: CSADTDTQYF. DNA for the CDR3: TGCAGTGCTGACACAGATACGCAGTATTTT.

V gene TRBV7-9 combines with J gene TRBJ2-3, with 7 bases that match TRBD1. The CDR3 covers 15 residues. In germline, CDR1 is SEHNR, CDR2 FQNEAQ (reference sequence). J gave up 0 bases and V 5 bases, and 5 bases lay outside the gene matches. The CDR3 region has the DNA TGTGCCAGCAGCGCCAACAGGGGTAGCACAGATACGCAGTATTTT. This gives the protein CASSANRGSTDTQYF.

CDR3 nucleotides: TGTGCCAGCAGCTCAAGGGACGGAGGGGCCCAGCATTTT. This encodes CASSSRDGGAQHF. The chain combines TRBV7-2 with TRBJ1-5; a possible D gene is TRBD1 (5 bases). The CDR3 contains 13 residues. Per the germline V gene, CDR1 is SGHTA and CDR2 is FQGNSA. Trimming cost V 4 bases and J 11 bases, with 15 bases left between them.

J is TRBJ2-5 and V is TRBV7-2, with D possibly called TRBD1 or TRBD2 (5 bases each). The CDR3 totals 15 residues. CDR1 is SGHTA, CDR2 FQGNSA, per germline. V lost 5 bases and J lost 0, with 13 bases in between. This chain's CDR3 is CASSLNRGYQETQYF. In DNA, the CDR3 is TGTGCCAGCAGCCTTAACCGGGGCTACCAAGAGACCCAGTACTTC.

A single count supports this clone. Other DNA sequences from this sample encode an identical CDR3 as well. CDR3 residues: CASSFRQPQHF. CDR3 bases: TGTGCCAGCAGTTTTCGGCAGCCCCAGCATTTT. The J gene is TRBJ1-5, the V gene TRBV28; D not certain. V shed 3 bases and J shed 7 bases, with 4 bases lying between them. The length of the CDR3 is 11 residues. Germline CDR1 and CDR2: MDHEN and SYDVKM. Filled out from reference TRBV28 and TRBJ1-5, the complete variable domain reads DVKVTQSSRYLVKRTGEKVFLECVQDMDHENMFWYRQDPGLGLRLIYFSYDVKMKEKGDIPEGYSVSREKKERFSLILESASTNQTSMYLCASSFRQPQHFGDGTRLSIL.

V is TRBV30 and J is TRBJ2-5; D uncertain. Trimming shortened V by 4 bases and J by 4 bases, and 7 bases separated the two germline ends. CDR3 length: 11 residues. Per the germline V gene, CDR1 is GTSNPN and CDR2 is SVGIG (reference sequence). In DNA, the CDR3 is TGTGCCTGGAATTCGCGAGAGACCCAGTACTTC. Translated, it gives CAWNSRETQYF.

The chain combines TRBV14 with TRBJ1-4; TRBD1 matches at 11 bases. Germline trimming cut 3 bases from V and 8 bases from J; bases unmatched to any gene: 5. Germline V CDR1 and CDR2: SGHDN, FVKESK. There are 15 residues in the CDR3. For the CDR3, the DNA is TGTGCCAGCAGCCACCGGACAGGGGGCCGGGAAAAACTGTTTTTT. This codes for CASSHRTGGREKLFF.

The chain joins TRBV18 to TRBJ2-7; 10 bases match TRBD2. With V trimmed by 3 bases and J by 5 bases, 10 bases remained unmatched. CDR3 size: 16 residues. Germline lookup yields CDR1 KGHSH and CDR2 LQKENI. Here the CDR3 reads CASSPPTLAGANEQYF. CDR3 bases: TGTGCCAGCTCACCTCCAACCCTAGCGGGAGCCAACGAGCAGTACTTC. Supplemented by reference TRBV18 and TRBJ2-7, the full variable domain reads NAGVMQNPRHLVRRRGQEARLRCSPMKGHSHVYWYRQLPEEGLKFMVYLQKENIIDESGMPKERFSAEFPKEGPSILRIQQVVRGDSAAYFCASSPPTLAGANEQYFGPGTRLTVT.

This rearrangement joins TRBV7-2 to TRBJ2-2; possibly TRBD1 for D (5 bases). The CDR3 spans 13 residues. Per the germline V gene, CDR1 is SGHTA and CDR2 is FQGNSA. Trimming removed 2 bases at V and 6 bases at J, with 7 bases between. The CDR3 protein is CASSLMTAGELFF. Here the CDR3 DNA reads TGTGCCAGCAGCTTAATGACAGCCGGGGAGCTGTTTTTT.

The CDR3 DNA is TGTGCCAGCAGCCGATGGACTAGCGGGGACAATGAGCAGTTCTTC. This translates into CASSRWTSGDNEQFF. The chain employs TRBV7-8 and TRBJ2-1, with 12 bases that match TRBD2. The CDR3 length is 15 residues. V gave up 5 bases and J gave up 5 bases; unmatched junction bases: 4. Germline V gene lookup returns CDR1 SGHVS and CDR2 FQNEAQ.

J is TRBJ1-4 and V is TRBV4-1; D unresolved. Per germline, CDR1 MGHRA and CDR2 YSYEKL. CDR3 length: 12 residues. The V and J ends lost 3 bases and 8 bases respectively, with 7 bases between them. CDR3: CASSHPAEKLFF. CDR3 bases: TGCGCCAGCAGCCACCCAGCGGAAAAACTGTTTTTT.

V is TRBV29-1 and J is TRBJ1-2; D gene uncertain. Germline values: CDR1 SQVTM, CDR2 ANQGSEA. Trimming left V 5 bases short and J 4 bases short, with 23 bases between. The CDR3 is 16 residues long. The CDR3 loop is CSVRYFRIDQRYGYTF. The DNA for the CDR3 is TGCAGCGTTCGTTATTTCCGGATTGACCAACGCTATGGCTACACCTTC.

V and J are TRBV6-1 and TRBJ2-7; TRBD1 matches at 8 bases. The CDR3 loop spans 15 amino acids. Germline CDR1 is MNHNS and CDR2 is SASEGT. V gave up 5 bases and J gave up 0 bases; unmatched junction bases: 6. The CDR3 DNA sequence: TGTGCCAGCAGTTCTAGGACAGGGTACTCCTACGAGCAGTACTTC. This gives the protein CASSSRTGYSYEQYF.

The chain recombines TRBV7-3 with TRBJ2-2, with D uncertain. This CDR3 has 12 residues. Germline V gene lookup returns CDR1 SGHTA and CDR2 FQGTGA. Trimming pared 5 bases from V and 3 bases from J, leaving 4 bases between. The CDR3 protein is CASSTYTGELFF. The DNA for the CDR3 is TGTGCCAGCAGCACGTACACCGGGGAGCTGTTTTTT.

V and J are TRBV18 and TRBJ2-1; TRBD2 matches at 12 bases. Germline lookup yields CDR1 KGHSH and CDR2 LQKENI. This CDR3 is built from 16 residues. The V segment lost 6 bases and the J segment 5 bases; nucleotides outside the gene matches: 8. Here the CDR3 DNA reads TGTGCCAGCTCCAAAAGTAGGACTAGCGGGGACAATGAGCAGTTCTTC. Encoded protein: CASSKSRTSGDNEQFF.

This chain joins TRBV5-1 and TRBJ1-2; D remains ambiguous. The V and J ends lost 1 base and 2 bases respectively, with 15 bases between them. CDR3 length: 16 residues. CDR1 and CDR2 (germline): SGHRS, YFSETQ. The CDR3 bases are TGCGCCAGCAGCTTGACCCTCCCTGAGACGAACTATGGCTACACCTTC. Translated, it gives CASSLTLPETNYGYTF.

The V and J genes are TRBV28 and TRBJ2-7; 8 nucleotides line up with TRBD2. The V gene's germline CDR1 is MDHEN and CDR2 SYDVKM. J gave up 0 bases and V 6 bases, and 10 bases lay outside the gene matches. The CDR3 runs 16 residues. The CDR3 here is CASSFGGATISYEQYF. CDR3 DNA: TGTGCCAGCAGCTTCGGGGGGGCTACCATCTCCTACGAGCAGTACTTC.

The rearrangement uses TRBV15 and TRBJ2-7; TRBD2 might be the D (5 bases). This CDR3 contains 14 residues. Germline CDR1 reads LNHNV; CDR2 reads YYDKDF (reference sequence). V was shortened by 1 base and J by 5 bases, with 12 bases between the two germline ends. Written as DNA, the CDR3 is TGTGCCACCAGCAGAGGACGAGGGATCAACGAGCAGTACTTC. This translates into CATSRGRGINEQYF.

CDR3 in DNA: TGCGCCAGCAGCCCGGGACTAGCTATGAACACCGGGGAGCTGTTTTTT. Its translation is CASSPGLAMNTGELFF. The chain combines TRBV5-1 with TRBJ2-2; the match to TRBD2 covers 9 bases. Trimming took 4 bases from V and 1 from J; bases not matched to a gene: 5. The CDR3 runs to 16 residues. Germline loops: CDR1 SGHRS, CDR2 YFSETQ.

J is TRBJ2-5 and V is TRBV4-3, with a tentative D call TRBD2 (5 bases). This CDR3 is built from 14 residues. Germline loops: CDR1 LGHNA, CDR2 YSLEER. V was clipped by 0 bases and J by 5 bases, with 10 bases between them. CDR3 DNA sequence: TGCGCCAGCAGCCAAGAACCCCGCGGGGAGACCCAGTACTTC. Protein sequence: CASSQEPRGETQYF.

This clone was seen more than once but under ten times. This chain uses TRBV2 with TRBJ1-6, with D tentatively TRBD1 (5 bases). Between the trimmed V and J ends, which lost 1 base and 9 bases, there was a span of 13 bases. The length of the CDR3 is 15 residues. Per the germline V gene, CDR1 is SNHLY and CDR2 is FYNNEI. The CDR3 is CASSEGSGGGSPLHF. The CDR3 DNA sequence: TGTGCCAGCAGTGAAGGGTCCGGGGGAGGTTCACCCCTCCACTTT. Looking up the rest from reference TRBV2 and TRBJ1-6 gives the full variable domain: EPEVTQTPSHQVTQMGQEVILRCVPISNHLYFYWYRQILGQKVEFLVSFYNNEISEKSEIFDDQFSVERPDGSNFTLKIRSTKLEDSAMYFCASSEGSGGGSPLHFGNGTRLTVT.

The chain links TRBV7-3 to TRBJ2-7; TRBD1 matches at 11 bases. With 4 bases clipped from V and 7 bases from J, the junction kept 9 bases outside the gene matches. CDR1 is SGHTA and CDR2 is FQGTGA in the germline V gene. The CDR3 totals 15 residues. The CDR3 is CASSSGGQGAKEQYF. CDR3 DNA sequence: TGTGCCAGCAGCTCAGGCGGACAGGGGGCGAAAGAGCAGTACTTC.

This chain uses TRBV7-2 with TRBJ1-1; no clear D gene. The CDR3 is 14 amino acids. The V gene lost 9 bases and the J gene lost 1 base, with 15 bases spanning the gap. Per the germline V gene, CDR1 is SGHTA and CDR2 is FQGNSA. The CDR3 coding sequence is TGTGCCAGAACCCCAATGGGTTCGAACACTGAAGCTTTCTTT. Residues: CARTPMGSNTEAFF.

The CDR3 DNA sequence: TGTGCCAGCAGCTTAGCCCCCGGGACAGTATCCGTACGTGGAAACACCATATATTTT. Amino acid sequence: CASSLAPGTVSVRGNTIYF. The chain is built from TRBV7-9 and TRBJ1-3; the match to TRBD1 covers 7 bases. CDR3 length: 19 residues. V lost 0 bases and J lost 3; bases outside the gene matches: 14. CDR1 SEHNR and CDR2 FQNEAQ come from the germline V gene (reference sequence).

J is TRBJ1-1 and V is TRBV11-1; D gene uncertain. CDR3 size: 15 residues. Germline values: CDR1 SGHAT, CDR2 FQDESV (reference sequence). V was shortened by 1 base and J by 7 bases, with 16 bases between the two germline ends. This CDR3 reads CASSLVRTSVFEAFF. The CDR3 DNA is TGTGCCAGCAGCTTAGTTCGGACGTCTGTCTTTGAAGCTTTCTTT.

V is TRBV28 and J is TRBJ2-3; perhaps TRBD2 as D (6 bases). This CDR3 contains 18 residues. V was pared by 7 bases and J by 0 bases, with 23 bases between. The germline V gene encodes CDR1 MDHEN and CDR2 SYDVKM. The CDR3 loop reads CASKPHDGGISSTDTQYF. The CDR3 nucleotides read TGTGCCAGCAAACCCCATGACGGCGGGATCTCTAGCACAGATACGCAGTATTTT.

This clone was picked up a small number of times. The chain recombines TRBV27 with TRBJ1-1; 8 nucleotides agree with TRBD1. The CDR3 sequence is 15 residues long. V shed 8 bases and J 4 bases; nucleotides not matched to a gene: 12. Germline V lookup: CDR1 MNHEY, CDR2 SMNVEV (reference sequence). The CDR3, as DNA: TGTGCCAGCTCGACCCAGGACAGGGCCGGCACTGAAGCTTTCTTT. Its protein is CASSTQDRAGTEAFF.

The chain has TRBV5-1 and TRBJ2-2, with TRBD1 matching 7 bases. The J segment lost 7 bases and the V segment lost 3 bases, leaving 6 bases of the junction unmatched. The CDR3 totals 14 residues. Germline CDR1 and CDR2: SGHRS and YFSETQ. CDR3 DNA sequence: TGCGCCAGCAGCTCCGGGACAGCTAACGGGGAGCTGTTTTTT. Protein sequence: CASSSGTANGELFF.

The chain is built from TRBV11-2 and TRBJ2-5; D not certain. V lost 4 bases, J lost 1 base, and 4 bases lay in between. There are 12 residues in the CDR3. The germline V gene encodes CDR1 SGHAT and CDR2 FQNNGV. DNA for the CDR3: TGTGCCAGCAGCTCCAGCCAAGAGACCCAGTACTTC. Protein product: CASSSSQETQYF.

In this sample, this clone turned up once. V usage is TRBV2 and J usage is TRBJ2-3; 9 bases line up with TRBD1. The CDR3 runs 16 residues. V shed 6 bases, J shed 2 bases, and the junction held 9 bases outside the gene matches. CDR1 and CDR2 (germline): SNHLY, FYNNEI. Here the CDR3 reads CASSQQGASNTDTQYF. The CDR3 nucleotides read TGTGCCAGCAGCCAACAGGGGGCGTCTAACACAGATACGCAGTATTTT. The full variable domain, with the rest looked up from reference TRBV2 and TRBJ2-3, is EPEVTQTPSHQVTQMGQEVILRCVPISNHLYFYWYRQILGQKVEFLVSFYNNEISEKSEIFDDQFSVERPDGSNFTLKIRSTKLEDSAMYFCASSQQGASNTDTQYFGPGTRLTVL.